This TCR beta chain emerged from a study of blood T cell repertoires in COVID-19 (dated by TCRdb to 2018 to 2020). The study in broad terms: Collaborator samples came from the United States, Italy and Spain and covered acute and convalescent phases of COVID-19. The repertoires were released in a freely available public database intended as a resource for research on the immune response to SARS-CoV-2. Subjects who had been exposed to COVID-19, were actively infected with it, or had recovered from it provided the deeply sampled blood TCRbeta repertoires that made up the dataset. Where available, HLA class I and class II types were taken from metadata supplied by the sample provider and were not determined by assay-based typing. The prospective study material was composed of cDNA or gDNA derived from T cells, B-cell-depleted T cells, or PBMCs. Nearly every sample came with metadata listing a de-identified subject ID, COVID-19 status, age in years and sex. Samples came from the ongoing ImmuneRACE study (first 160 participants) plus 1,254 subjects from 6 global collaborators. Results the study describes overall, beyond this receptor: The amount of clinical and demographic metadata varied by source and participant and was provided uncurated.

One collaborating source in Seattle enrolled patients while the patients were actively infected and followed the patients over time throughout the course of disease. The collaborating institutions used their own protocols to collect whole blood in K2EDTA tubes. For TCRbeta analysis, collaborators shipped samples in one of three forms: frozen whole blood, isolated PBMCs, or DNA extracted from either of those sample types. This clone was seen a handful of times. Its antigen remains unidentified. No much larger clonotype is one base removed from it; base qualities were not supplied. TCRbeta CDR3 regions were amplified from genomic DNA using the immunoSEQ Assay, a bias-controlled multiplex PCR. Turning to the authors' computational methods: The number of nucleated cells in each sample was estimated from the amplification of reference gene primers within the assay. To quantify the absolute abundance of each unique TCRbeta CDR3 rearrangement, sequence reads were collapsed and filtered. For each sample, productive Simpson clonality was calculated as the square root of Simpson's diversity index across productive rearrangements. Imported from immuneACCESS, the table was reduced by TCRdb to in-frame sequences with V and J called. These copies leave out some clones; in studies compared against another copy, an unresolved V gene accounts for under half, and the cause of the remainder is not known. The V and J calls and the clone size are those of that table, but D and trimming were determined from the DNA. For this sample there are about 350,000 clones; approximately 89% appear just once. Of the sample, under 5% falls within the top ten clones.

CDR1 is given as LGHNA and CDR2 as YNFKEQ, both from the germline V gene. Trimmed from V: 2 bases; trimmed from J: 3 bases; junction bases lacking a gene match: 4. CDR3 length: 15 amino acids, cysteine to phenylalanine. The entry retains the CDR3 DNA only, 45 bases that are in frame from base 1. The TCR comes from a woman aged 55-70 years with COVID-19, enrolled during active disease. Sequencing used peripheral blood. Rearrangement joined TRBV4-2 to TRBJ2-5; TRBD2 matches 9 bases in the middle. DNA sequence: TGTGCCAGCAGCCAAAGCCCTAGCGGGGAAGAGACCCAGTACTTC. This is translated as CASSQSPSGEETQYF.